Each of the 30 T cell receptor beta chains below was sequenced from the same sample in a study of cytomegalovirus exposure and HLA in healthy donors. The study ran its PCR with 60 Vbeta and 13 Jbeta primers. Some clones are missing from TCRdb's copy, which holds only in-frame ones; the method was immunoSEQ multiplex PCR. The table records fewer than 80,000 clones, around 68% of them present only once. Sequenced material: PBMCs. Receptors were obtained from a man aged 45-65 years in good health and CMV-seropositive.

In its sample, this clone was seen once. The chain joins TRBV9 to TRBJ2-5, with D possibly being TRBD2 (7 bases). Germline V lookup: CDR1 SGDLS, CDR2 YYNGEE. The CDR3 length is 17 residues. The V gene lost 3 bases and the J gene lost 4 bases, with 22 bases spanning the gap. The CDR3 DNA reads as TGTGCCAGCAGCGACGCCCCGAGGGGGGGCAAAGGAGAGACCCAGTACTTC. This translates into CASSDAPRGGKGETQYF.

The chain couples TRBV6-4 to TRBJ2-2; D gene ambiguous. V dropped 6 bases and J dropped 4 bases, with 6 bases sitting between them. Germline V CDR1 and CDR2: MRHNA, SNTAGT. The CDR3 covers 12 residues. Written as DNA, the CDR3 is TGTGCCAGCAGGGGCCTCACCGGGGAGCTGTTTTTT. This codes for CASRGLTGELFF.

This chain joins TRBV5-6 and TRBJ1-4, with 10 bases that match TRBD1. Germline CDR1 reads SGHDT; CDR2 reads YYEEEE. V trimming: 4 bases; J trimming: 7 bases; junction bases outside the gene matches: 4. The CDR3 extends over 14 amino acids. The CDR3 sequence: CASSPGTGVEKLFF. In DNA form, the CDR3 reads TGTGCCAGCAGCCCCGGGACAGGGGTTGAAAAACTGTTTTTT.

This clone was counted between two and nine times. V gene TRBV12-5 combines with J gene TRBJ2-1; 12 bases line up with TRBD1. The trim removed 5 bases at V and 9 bases at J, leaving 14 bases unmatched. Germline-derived CDR1 and CDR2 are LGHNT and FRNRAP. The CDR3 covers 17 residues. The CDR3 is CASGPTLGQGARGEQFF. The CDR3 nucleotides read TGTGCTAGTGGTCCAACTCTGGGACAGGGGGCGCGAGGTGAGCAGTTCTTC.

The rearrangement uses TRBV5-1 and TRBJ2-3, with TRBD2 identical over 11 bases. Germline values: CDR1 SGHRS, CDR2 YFSETQ. This CDR3 has 19 residues. Trimming removed 0 bases from V and 5 bases from J; junction bases left unmatched: 14. The CDR3 is CASSLVVAGGPGAEDTQYF. As DNA, the CDR3 is TGCGCCAGCAGCTTGGTGGTAGCGGGAGGGCCCGGGGCTGAAGATACGCAGTATTTT.

Points on this clone: The CDR3 ends on some other residue instead of the conserved phenylalanine or tryptophan, so this is likely a read error. This chain joins TRBV2 and TRBJ1-5; TRBD1 matches 7 bases. Germline values: CDR1 SNHLY, CDR2 FYNNEI. V was pared by 1 base and J by 10 bases, with 7 bases of the junction left unmatched. This CDR3 contains 14 residues. CDR3 coding DNA: TGTGCCAGCAGTGAAGGAGGGGGCACCAGCCCCCAGCATGTT. Amino acids: CASSEGGGTSPQHV.

This chain joins TRBV7-2 and TRBJ2-7; 7 bases map to TRBD1. This CDR3 spans 13 amino acids. The trim removed 4 bases at V and 4 bases at J, leaving 4 bases unmatched. CDR1 is SGHTA, CDR2 FQGNSA, per germline. The CDR3 here is CASSSGQIYEQYF. CDR3 sequence (DNA): TGTGCCAGCAGCTCGGGACAGATTTACGAGCAGTACTTC.

The chain recombines TRBV5-6 with TRBJ1-2; no firm D call. This CDR3 comprises 13 residues. The V end lost 4 bases, the J end lost 7 bases, and 14 bases lay between the germline ends. Germline-derived CDR1 and CDR2 are SGHDT and YYEEEE. CDR3 amino acids: CASSAPWRVGYTF. In DNA, the CDR3 is TGTGCCAGCAGCGCCCCTTGGAGGGTTGGCTACACCTTC.

This clone came up a few times. The V and J genes are TRBV4-3 and TRBJ1-1, with D maybe TRBD1 (5 bases). The CDR3 spans 15 residues. Per germline, CDR1 LGHNA and CDR2 YSLEER. V was cut by 1 base and J by 3 bases, with 12 bases left in between. The CDR3 nucleotides read TGCGCCAGCAGCCAAGCCCACAGGTGGGACACTGAAGCTTTCTTT. Its protein is CASSQAHRWDTEAFF.

The J gene is TRBJ1-5, the V gene TRBV19; a possible D gene is TRBD1 (6 bases). Trimming left V 6 bases short and J 1 base short, with 10 bases between. The CDR3 spans 14 residues. Germline CDR1 and CDR2: LNHDA and SQIVND (reference sequence). DNA of the CDR3: TGTGCCAGTAGGAAGGACAGCAGCAATCAGCCCCAGCATTTT. It encodes CASRKDSSNQPQHF.

V and J are TRBV6-1 and TRBJ1-4; perhaps TRBD1 as D (6 bases). This CDR3 has 15 residues. The V end was cut by 7 bases, the J end by 8 bases, with 20 bases between. Per the germline V gene, CDR1 is MNHNS and CDR2 is SASEGT. The CDR3: CASIPNPGGHEKLFF. The CDR3, as DNA: TGTGCCAGCATTCCCAATCCGGGGGGACACGAAAAACTGTTTTTT.

The chain has TRBV6-5 and TRBJ1-5; TRBD1 matches at 10 bases. CDR3 length: 16 amino acids. The germline V gene encodes CDR1 MNHEY and CDR2 SVGAGI. Losses at the gene ends were 0 bases for V and 6 bases for J; bases not matched to a gene: 5. The DNA of the CDR3 is TGTGCCAGCAGTTACTCTGTGACAGGGGGCTCTCAGCCCCAGCATTTT. Amino acid sequence: CASSYSVTGGSQPQHF.

The V gene is TRBV5-1, the J gene TRBJ2-7; 7 nucleotides agree with TRBD1. Germline V CDR1 and CDR2: SGHRS, YFSETQ. With V trimmed by 2 bases and J by 2 bases, 7 bases remained unmatched. The CDR3 spans 15 residues. In DNA form, the CDR3 reads TGCGCCAGCAGCTTCCTGACAGGGAGCACCTACGAGCAGTACTTC. It encodes CASSFLTGSTYEQYF.

The V and J genes are TRBV9 and TRBJ2-3; 9 bases agree with TRBD1. The junction had 7 bases not matched to a gene; V was cut back by 3 bases and J by 2 bases. The CDR3 runs 16 residues. Looked up from germline, CDR1 is SGDLS and CDR2 is YYNGEE. The CDR3 is CASSGLTGGYTDTQYF. The DNA of the CDR3 is TGTGCCAGCAGCGGCCTGACAGGGGGATACACAGATACGCAGTATTTT.

The chain carries TRBV2 and TRBJ2-5, with D hard to call. V was shortened by 8 bases and J by 1 base, with 11 bases between the two germline ends. The CDR3 contains 13 residues. Germline V gene data show CDR1 as SNHLY and CDR2 as FYNNEI. This CDR3 reads CASRSGPQETQYF. The CDR3 region has the DNA TGTGCCAGCCGCTCAGGCCCCCAAGAGACCCAGTACTTC.

This clone was picked up a small number of times. The rearrangement links TRBV18 to TRBJ2-1; 10 bases map to TRBD2. CDR3 length: 16 amino acids. Germline CDR1 KGHSH, CDR2 LQKENI. After removal of 4 bases from V and 5 bases from J, the junction contained 8 bases not matched to a gene. The CDR3 sequence is CASSRISGRSHNEQFF. As DNA, the CDR3 is TGTGCCAGCTCACGGATTAGCGGGAGGTCCCACAATGAGCAGTTCTTC.

The chain joins TRBV6-5 to TRBJ1-2; possible D gene TRBD1, 5 bases. The CDR3 covers 15 residues. In germline, CDR1 is MNHEY, CDR2 SVGAGI. V shed 1 base and J shed 2 bases, with 11 bases lying between them. The DNA of the CDR3 is TGTGCCAGCAGTTACTGGGGCAAGAACAACTATGGCTACACCTTC. Residues: CASSYWGKNNYGYTF.

This clone was seen a handful of times. The CDR3 protein is CASGPQGWGEKLFF. The CDR3 DNA reads as TGTGCTAGTGGCCCCCAGGGGTGGGGTGAAAAACTGTTTTTT. V gene TRBV12-5 combines with J gene TRBJ1-4; a possible D gene is TRBD1 (6 bases). CDR1 is LGHNT, CDR2 FRNRAP, per germline. The ends were cut back, 6 bases at V and 7 bases at J, with 15 bases in the middle. CDR3 length: 14 amino acids. Supplemented by reference TRBV12-5 and TRBJ1-4, the full variable domain reads DARVTQTPRHKVTEMGQEVTMRCQPILGHNTVFWYRQTMMQGLELLAYFRNRAPLDDSGMPKDRFSAEMPDATLATLKIQPSEPRDSAVYFCASGPQGWGEKLFFGSGTQLSVL.

V gene TRBV28 combines with J gene TRBJ1-2; the D is unclear. Trimming removed 6 bases at V and 4 bases at J, with 6 bases between. Looked up from germline, CDR1 is MDHEN and CDR2 is SYDVKM. The CDR3 is 11 amino acids. The CDR3 spells CASRQSYGYTF. CDR3 coding DNA: TGTGCCAGCAGACAGTCCTATGGCTACACCTTC.

The J gene is TRBJ1-5, the V gene TRBV12-5, with a weak D call TRBD1 (5 bases). Germline V CDR1 and CDR2: LGHNT, FRNRAP. The germline V and J ends were trimmed by 5 bases and 3 bases, with 17 bases remaining between them. The CDR3 contains 16 residues. CDR3 in amino acids: CASGPGHGGYNQPQHF. The CDR3 region has the DNA TGTGCTAGTGGTCCTGGACACGGAGGGTACAATCAGCCCCAGCATTTT.

The V and J genes are TRBV27 and TRBJ1-2; D may be TRBD1 (6 bases). The CDR3 has 16 residues. CDR1 and CDR2 from the germline V gene are MNHEY and SMNVEV (reference sequence). Trimming left V 4 bases short and J 0 bases short, with 15 bases between. The CDR3 DNA sequence: TGTGCCAGCAGTTCCGCCGGGGGGCGTTCTAACTATGGCTACACCTTC. Protein: CASSSAGGRSNYGYTF.

The chain employs TRBV19 and TRBJ1-1, with 9 bases fitting TRBD1. CDR3 length equals 14 residues. Trimming at V came to 6 bases and at J to 4 bases, leaving 6 bases not matched to a gene. Germline V gene data show CDR1 as LNHDA and CDR2 as SQIVND (reference sequence). In DNA form, the CDR3 reads TGTGCCAGTAGGGAACAGGGGGCGCTCACTGAAGCTTTCTTT. This sequence encodes CASREQGALTEAFF.

The chain combines TRBV13 with TRBJ1-1; D remains ambiguous. The CDR3 totals 14 residues. Between the trimmed V and J ends, which lost 4 bases and 5 bases, there was a span of 14 bases. The germline V gene has CDR1 PRHDT and CDR2 FYEKMQ (reference sequence). The CDR3 spells CASSSEGVGTEAFF. The CDR3 nucleotides are TGTGCCAGCAGCTCCGAGGGCGTTGGTACTGAAGCTTTCTTT.

CDR3 coding DNA: TGTGCCAGCAGCTCTACCGGACAGAACACTGAAGCTTTCTTT. This gives the protein CASSSTGQNTEAFF. This chain uses TRBV5-6 with TRBJ1-1, with a tentative D call TRBD1 (5 bases). The V end lost 3 bases, the J end lost 1 base, and 10 bases lay between the germline ends. Germline V CDR1 and CDR2: SGHDT, YYEEEE. The CDR3 has 14 residues.

V and J are TRBV18 and TRBJ1-2; TRBD1 aligns across 7 bases. The CDR3 length is 13 residues. Trimming took 2 bases from V and 5 from J; bases not matched to a gene: 2. Germline CDR1 KGHSH, CDR2 LQKENI. The CDR3 DNA is TGTGCCAGCTCACCAGGCAGGGGGTATGGCTACACCTTC. Its protein is CASSPGRGYGYTF.

The sample holds one count of this clone. This chain links TRBV5-6 with TRBJ2-1, with TRBD2 identical over 11 bases. The junction had 5 bases not matched to a gene; V was cut back by 0 bases and J by 3 bases. Germline V CDR1 and CDR2: SGHDT, YYEEEE. This CDR3 contains 17 residues. In DNA form, the CDR3 reads TGTGCCAGCAGCTTGGAGGGACTAGCGGAAATCTACAATGAGCAGTTCTTC. Its translation: CASSLEGLAEIYNEQFF.

CDR3: CASSRGGTQYF. As DNA, the CDR3 is TGTGCCAGCAGCCGGGGAGGTACGCAGTATTTT. V usage is TRBV7-2 and J usage is TRBJ2-3, with D maybe TRBD2 (6 bases). Germline CDR1 reads SGHTA; CDR2 reads FQGNSA. V shed 5 bases and J shed 8 bases, with 8 bases lying between them. There are 11 residues in the CDR3.

The V call is TRBV19, the J call TRBJ1-5, with unresolved D. V lost 5 bases and J 0 bases, leaving 14 bases between the germline ends. CDR3 length equals 16 residues. Germline V gives CDR1 LNHDA, CDR2 SQIVND (reference sequence). CDR3 sequence (DNA): TGTGCCAGTAGTCGCACCGCGATCTATAGCAATCAGCCCCAGCATTTT. Translating it yields CASSRTAIYSNQPQHF.

The gene calls are TRBV7-3 and TRBJ2-1; TRBD1 is a possible D gene (5 bases). CDR3 length: 15 amino acids. V was cut by 1 base and J by 6 bases, with 13 bases left in between. CDR1 is SGHTA and CDR2 is FQGTGA in the germline V gene. The CDR3 protein is CASSLSRGGFNEQFF. For the CDR3, the DNA is TGTGCCAGCAGCTTAAGTAGGGGCGGATTCAATGAGCAGTTCTTC.

The V gene is TRBV30, the J gene TRBJ1-1; D is possibly TRBD1 (6 bases). The CDR3 has 14 residues. Germline assignment: CDR1 GTSNPN and CDR2 SVGIG (reference sequence). Trimming shortened V by 1 base and J by 5 bases, and 14 bases separated the two germline ends. The CDR3 DNA is TGTGCCTGGAGTGAGCCCCAGGGGCGGACTGAAGCTTTCTTT. Amino acid sequence: CAWSEPQGRTEAFF.